Listed below are T cell receptor beta chains from one sample, sequenced in a study of technical replicates of blood from several donors. TCRdb's table, derived via immunoSEQ multiplex PCR, lists solely in-frame clones and lacks some. The data contain some 93,000 clones, roughly 96% of them singletons. Sequenced input: T cells isolated from PBMCs. Receptor source: a human donor in good health. CDR3s include the opening cysteine and the closing phenylalanine or tryptophan. D genes are given only for firm matches. Part of the rows lack a size; the others show once, few, many or a class for expanded clones.

TRBV5-1	TRBJ2-5	-	once	TGCGCCAGCAGCCCGGAGGCTCCGGAGACCCAGTACTTC	CASSPEAPETQYF
TRBV19	TRBJ1-1	-	-	TGTGCCAGTAGTATATGGGAGGACACTGAAGCTTTCTTT	CASSIWEDTEAFF
TRBV10-2	TRBJ1-5	TRBD1	-	TGCGCCAGCCAGACAGGGTTTAATCAGCCCCAGCATTTT	CASQTGFNQPQHF
TRBV5-1	TRBJ1-1	TRBD1	-	TGCGCCAGCAGCAACCGGGACAGGAACACTGAAGCTTTCTTT	CASSNRDRNTEAFF
TRBV27	TRBJ2-1	TRBD2	few	TGTGCCAGCAGTTTAGGGGGCCTAGCGGGATATCGCGATGAGCAGTTCTTC	CASSLGGLAGYRDEQFF
TRBV5-1	TRBJ1-1	TRBD1	-	TGCGCCAGCAGCTTGGGGCTCGGGACAGGGCGACATGAGGACACTGAAGCTTTCTTT	CASSLGLGTGRHEDTEAFF
TRBV6-5	TRBJ2-2	TRBD2	once	TGTGCCAGCAGTCTAGCGGGAAGGACCGGGGAGCTGTTTTTT	CASSLAGRTGELFF
TRBV6-5	TRBJ1-1	TRBD1	-	TGTGCCAGCAGTTCGGCAGGGGGTTACACTGAAGCTTTCTTT	CASSSAGGYTEAFF
TRBV2	TRBJ1-1	-	-	TGTGCCAGCAGCGAACCGGGACAGAACACTGAAGCTTTCTTT	CASSEPGQNTEAFF
TRBV19	TRBJ1-2	-	-	TGTGCCAGTAGTACCCTCCAGGGTTCATATAATGGCTACACCTTC	CASSTLQGSYNGYTF
TRBV10-1	TRBJ2-3	-	-	TGCGCCAGCAGTGAACAGGGCACAGATACGCAGTATTTT	CASSEQGTDTQYF
TRBV6-1	TRBJ2-3	TRBD1	-	TGTGCCAGCAGTCACCGAGGACAGGGAACAGATACGCAGTATTTT	CASSHRGQGTDTQYF
TRBV18	TRBJ1-2	-	-	TGTGCCAGCTTAGAATCGCGGGTCGCGAATGGCTACACCTTC	CASLESRVANGYTF
TRBV20-1	TRBJ2-7	-	once	TGCAGTGCTAGAGTTACCTACGAGCAGTACTTC	CSARVTYEQYF
TRBV5-1	TRBJ2-2	TRBD2	-	TGCGCCAGCGGGGGACTAGCCGGAAACGGGGAGCTGTTTTTT	CASGGLAGNGELFF
TRBV11-2	TRBJ1-4	-	once	TGTGCCAGCCGACCTTACCAGGCCGAAGAAAAACTGTTTTTT	CASRPYQAEEKLFF
TRBV6-5	TRBJ1-5	TRBD1	-	TGTGCCAGCAGCGGACAGGGGTATAGCAATCAGCCCCAGCATTTT	CASSGQGYSNQPQHF
TRBV7-9	TRBJ2-1	-	-	TGTGCCAGCAGCTTAGCGAGGTGGGATGAGCAGTTCTTC	CASSLARWDEQFF
TRBV2	TRBJ2-1	TRBD1	-	TGTGCCAGCAGTGACATGGACAGGGACAATGAGCAGTTCTTC	CASSDMDRDNEQFF
TRBV4-1	TRBJ1-2	-	-	TGCGCCAGCAGCAATTTACGGGGGAACTTAGCTAACTATGGCTACACCTTC	CASSNLRGNLANYGYTF
TRBV29-1	TRBJ1-4	-	few	TGCAGCGTTGCTAGGGAGAGTGAAAAACTGTTTTTT	CSVARESEKLFF
TRBV19	TRBJ1-4	TRBD1	-	TGTGCCAGTAGTGTCCGGACAGGACCCGTAAGTGAAAAACTGTTTTTT	CASSVRTGPVSEKLFF
TRBV9	TRBJ1-3	-	once	TGTGCCAGCAGCGGCGTGCGCGACACCATATATTTT	CASSGVRDTIYF
TRBV28	TRBJ1-3	TRBD1	-	TGTGCCAGCAGTTTTCAGGGGGAAGGTTTCGGAAACACCATATATTTT	CASSFQGEGFGNTIYF
TRBV7-9	TRBJ1-5	-	-	TGTGCCAGCAGCTTAGTCAATAGCAATCAGCCCCAGCATTTT	CASSLVNSNQPQHF
TRBV2	TRBJ1-5	-	-	TGTGCCAGCAGTGTAGGGGGGGCAGATCAGCCCCAGCATTTT	CASSVGGADQPQHF
TRBV5-4	TRBJ2-2	TRBD1	-	TGTGCCAGCAGCTTGTACAGGGGGCACGGCGGGGAGCTGTTTTTT	CASSLYRGHGGELFF
TRBV6-5	TRBJ1-3	-	-	TGTGCCAGCAGCCTGAGGGAGAGCGGAAACACCATATATTTT	CASSLRESGNTIYF
TRBV7-9	TRBJ2-3	TRBD2	-	TGTGCCAGCAGCTCAGCCCCATGGGCTCTAGCGGGGGGGTCAGATACGCAGTATTTT	CASSSAPWALAGGSDTQYF
TRBV19	TRBJ1-4	TRBD1	-	TGTGGGACGGGACAGGGTGTCGGGGAAAAACTGTTTTTT	CGTGQGVGEKLFF
TRBV2	TRBJ1-2	-	-	TGTGCCAGCGCGGGGAGGGACTATGGCTACACCTTC	CASAGRDYGYTF
TRBV10-1	TRBJ1-2	TRBD1	-	TGCGCCAGCAGTGAACAGGGGTTCTATGGCTACACCTTC	CASSEQGFYGYTF
TRBV9	TRBJ2-1	-	-	TGTGCCAGCAGCGTAGATTCGGTCTACAATGAGCAGTTCTTC	CASSVDSVYNEQFF
TRBV7-9	TRBJ2-1	TRBD1	-	TGTGCCAGCAGCTCGACAGGGAGCCCCTACAATGAGCAGTTCTTC	CASSSTGSPYNEQFF
TRBV7-9	TRBJ1-1	TRBD1	-	TGTGCCAGCAGCTTGGGACAGATGAACACTGAAGCTTTCTTT	CASSLGQMNTEAFF
TRBV2	TRBJ2-7	TRBD2	-	TGTGCCTCGAGAGCGGGAACCTACCCCGAGCAGTACTTC	CASRAGTYPEQYF
TRBV9	TRBJ2-7	TRBD2	-	TGTGCCAGCAGTAGCGGGGGGGCGTCCTACGAGCAGTACTTC	CASSSGGASYEQYF
TRBV7-9	TRBJ1-2	-	-	TGTGCCAGCAGCTTAATGAATCAGGGCGGCAACTATGGCTACACCTTC	CASSLMNQGGNYGYTF
TRBV5-1	TRBJ2-7	-	-	TGCGCCAGCAGCTCCGTCTACGAGCAGTACTTC	CASSSVYEQYF
TRBV29-1	TRBJ2-2	TRBD2	-	TGCAGTGCCCGGAGCGGGAGTTTATCAAACACCGGGGAGCTGTTTTTT	CSARSGSLSNTGELFF
TRBV30	TRBJ2-1	-	-	TGTGCCTGGAGTCCACCCCTGGGACTCTACAATGAGCAGTTCTTC	CAWSPPLGLYNEQFF
TRBV6-1	TRBJ2-7	TRBD1	-	TGTGCCAGCAGTGATTTGCCCGGACAGGGGGCGAACGGGGAACAGTACTTC	CASSDLPGQGANGEQYF
TRBV6-5	TRBJ2-7	TRBD1	-	TGTGCCAGCAGTTACTCCACAGGGGGCTGGTACGAGCAGTACTTC	CASSYSTGGWYEQYF
TRBV29-1	TRBJ1-4	TRBD1	-	TGCAGCGTTGGGACAGGGATTAATGAAAAACTGTTTTTT	CSVGTGINEKLFF
TRBV7-9	TRBJ2-3	TRBD1	-	TGTGCCAGCAGTTGGACAGGGCTCACAGATACGCAGTATTTT	CASSWTGLTDTQYF
TRBV15	TRBJ2-2	-	-	TGTGCCACCAGCAGAGGAGGGGGGGGGAACACCGGGGAGCTGTTTTTT	CATSRGGGGNTGELFF
TRBV5-5	TRBJ1-5	TRBD1	-	TGTGCCAGCCGGAGGACAGGGGGTAACAATCAGCCCCAGCATTTT	CASRRTGGNNQPQHF
TRBV28	TRBJ2-1	-	-	TGTGCCAGCTTCTCAACAAGGGGTGAGCAGTTCTTC	CASFSTRGEQFF
TRBV9	TRBJ2-1	TRBD1	-	TGTGCCAGCAGCGTAGGGGACAGGGGTTACAATGAGCAGTTCTTC	CASSVGDRGYNEQFF
TRBV28	TRBJ2-5	TRBD2	-	TGTGCCAGCAGTTTAGGGGCGGGAGGGGGATGGGAGACCCAGTACTTC	CASSLGAGGGWETQYF
TRBV5-1	TRBJ2-5	TRBD2	-	TGCGCCAGCAGCTTAAGCGGGGGTCCAGAGACCCAGTACTTC	CASSLSGGPETQYF
TRBV7-8	TRBJ2-5	TRBD2	-	TGTGCCAGCAGCTTAGGTCAAGCTTTAGGGAGGGAAGAGACCCAGTACTTC	CASSLGQALGREETQYF
TRBV6-4	TRBJ2-2	-	-	TGTGCCAGCAGTGGACACGGGGGGCCGGACACCGGGGAGCTGTTTTTT	CASSGHGGPDTGELFF